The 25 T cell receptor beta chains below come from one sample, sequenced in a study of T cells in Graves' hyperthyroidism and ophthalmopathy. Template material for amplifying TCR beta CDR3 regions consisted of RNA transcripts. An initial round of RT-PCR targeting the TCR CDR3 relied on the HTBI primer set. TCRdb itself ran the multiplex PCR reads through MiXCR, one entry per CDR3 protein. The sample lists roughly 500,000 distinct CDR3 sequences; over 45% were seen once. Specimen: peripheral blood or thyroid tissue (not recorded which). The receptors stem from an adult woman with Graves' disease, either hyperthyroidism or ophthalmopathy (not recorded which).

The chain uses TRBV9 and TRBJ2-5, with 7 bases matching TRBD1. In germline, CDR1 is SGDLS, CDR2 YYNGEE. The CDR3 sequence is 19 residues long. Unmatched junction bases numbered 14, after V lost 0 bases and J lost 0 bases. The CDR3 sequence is CASSVVDTGAGGNQETQYF. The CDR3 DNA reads TGTGCCAGCAGCGTAGTTGACACCGGGGCAGGGGGAAACCAAGAGACCCAGTACTTC.

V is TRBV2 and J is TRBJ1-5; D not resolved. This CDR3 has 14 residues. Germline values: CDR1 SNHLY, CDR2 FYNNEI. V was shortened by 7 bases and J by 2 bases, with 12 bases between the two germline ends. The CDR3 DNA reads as TGTGCCAGCACCCCGACGGGTCGCAATCAGCCCCAGCATTTT. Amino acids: CASTPTGRNQPQHF.

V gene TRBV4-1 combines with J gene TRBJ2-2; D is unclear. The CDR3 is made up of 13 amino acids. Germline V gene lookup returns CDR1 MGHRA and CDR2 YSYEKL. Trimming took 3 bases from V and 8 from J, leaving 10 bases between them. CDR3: CASSQGTSGELFF. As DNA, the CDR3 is TGCGCCAGCAGCCAGGGAACCTCTGGGGAGCTGTTTTTT.

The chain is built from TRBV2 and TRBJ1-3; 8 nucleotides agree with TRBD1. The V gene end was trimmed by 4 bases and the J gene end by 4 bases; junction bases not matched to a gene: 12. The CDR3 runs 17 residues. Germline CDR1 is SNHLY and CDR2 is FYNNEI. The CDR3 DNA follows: TGTGCCAGCAGTGTCGGACAGGGTCTAACCTCCGGAAACACCATATATTTT. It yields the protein CASSVGQGLTSGNTIYF.

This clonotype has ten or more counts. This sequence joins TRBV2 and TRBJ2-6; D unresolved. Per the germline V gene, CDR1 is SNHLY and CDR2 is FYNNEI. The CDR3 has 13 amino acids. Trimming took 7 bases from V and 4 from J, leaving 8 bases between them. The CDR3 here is CASIERGANVLTF. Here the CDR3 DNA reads TGTGCCAGCATCGAACGCGGGGCCAACGTCCTGACTTTC.

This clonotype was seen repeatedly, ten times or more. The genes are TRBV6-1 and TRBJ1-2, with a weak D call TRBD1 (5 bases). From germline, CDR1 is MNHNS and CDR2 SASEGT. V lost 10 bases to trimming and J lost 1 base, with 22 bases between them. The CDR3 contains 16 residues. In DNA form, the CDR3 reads TGTGCCACTCCGCCGAAAAACAAGACAGTTAACTATGGCTACACCTTC. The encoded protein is CATPPKNKTVNYGYTF.

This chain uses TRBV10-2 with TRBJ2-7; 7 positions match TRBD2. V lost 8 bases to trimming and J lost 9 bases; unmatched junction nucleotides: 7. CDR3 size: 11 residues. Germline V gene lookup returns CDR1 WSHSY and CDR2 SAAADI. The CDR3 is CASGTNLRQYF. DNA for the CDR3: TGCGCCAGCGGGACTAACTTGAGGCAGTACTTC.

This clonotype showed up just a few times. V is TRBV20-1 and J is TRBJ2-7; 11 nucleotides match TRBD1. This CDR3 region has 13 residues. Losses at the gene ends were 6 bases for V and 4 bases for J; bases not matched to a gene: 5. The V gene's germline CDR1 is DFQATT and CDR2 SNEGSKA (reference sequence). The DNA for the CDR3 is TGCAGTGCGGTCGGACAGGGGGCTTACGAGCAGTACTTC. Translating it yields CSAVGQGAYEQYF.

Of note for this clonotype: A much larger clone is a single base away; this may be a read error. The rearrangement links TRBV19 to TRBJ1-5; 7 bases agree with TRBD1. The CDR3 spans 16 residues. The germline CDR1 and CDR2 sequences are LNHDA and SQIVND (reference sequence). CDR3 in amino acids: CAGSIWDSMGNQPQHF. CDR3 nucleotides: TGTGCCGGTAGTATCTGGGACAGCATGGGCAATCAGCCCCAGCATTTT.

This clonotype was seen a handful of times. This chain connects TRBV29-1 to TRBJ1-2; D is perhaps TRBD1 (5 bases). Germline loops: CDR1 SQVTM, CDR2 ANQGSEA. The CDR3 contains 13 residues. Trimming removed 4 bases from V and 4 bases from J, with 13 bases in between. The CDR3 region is CSVVGGRTYGYTF. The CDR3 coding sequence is TGCAGCGTTGTTGGGGGGAGGACCTATGGCTACACCTTC.

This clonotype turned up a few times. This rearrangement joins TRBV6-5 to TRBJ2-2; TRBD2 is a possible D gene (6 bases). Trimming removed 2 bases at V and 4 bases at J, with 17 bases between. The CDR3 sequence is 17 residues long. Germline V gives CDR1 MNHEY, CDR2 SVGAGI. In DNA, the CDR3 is TGTGCCAGCAGTTACGCCGAGGGACTTCTTTTCACCGGGGAGCTGTTTTTT. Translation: CASSYAEGLLFTGELFF.

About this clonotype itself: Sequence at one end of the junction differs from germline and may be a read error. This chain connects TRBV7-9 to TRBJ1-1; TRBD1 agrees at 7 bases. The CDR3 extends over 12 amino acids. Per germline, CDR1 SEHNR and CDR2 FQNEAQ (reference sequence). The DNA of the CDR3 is TGCGCCAGCAGATCCGGGACAGTTGAAGCTTTCTTT. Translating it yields CASRSGTVEAFF.

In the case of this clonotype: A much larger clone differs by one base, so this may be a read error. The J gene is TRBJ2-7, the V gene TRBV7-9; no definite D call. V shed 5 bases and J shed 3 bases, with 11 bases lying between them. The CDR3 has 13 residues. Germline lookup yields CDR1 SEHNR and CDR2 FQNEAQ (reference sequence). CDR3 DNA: TGTGCCAGCAGCAACCTTGGGATCTACGAGCAGTACTTC. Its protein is CASSNLGIYEQYF.

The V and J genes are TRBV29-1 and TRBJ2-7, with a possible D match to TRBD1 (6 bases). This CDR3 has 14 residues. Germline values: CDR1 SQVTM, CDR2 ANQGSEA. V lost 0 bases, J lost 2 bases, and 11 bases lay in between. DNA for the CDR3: TGCAGCGTTGAAGACAGGGGAGTGACCTACGAGCAGTACTTC. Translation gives CSVEDRGVTYEQYF.

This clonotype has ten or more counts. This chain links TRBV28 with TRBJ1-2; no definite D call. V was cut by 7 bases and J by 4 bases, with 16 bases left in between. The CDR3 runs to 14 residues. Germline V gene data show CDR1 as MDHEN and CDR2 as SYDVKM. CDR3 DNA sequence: TGTGCCAGCACCCCCAACGCCTTAGCCTATGGCTACACCTTC. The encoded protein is CASTPNALAYGYTF.

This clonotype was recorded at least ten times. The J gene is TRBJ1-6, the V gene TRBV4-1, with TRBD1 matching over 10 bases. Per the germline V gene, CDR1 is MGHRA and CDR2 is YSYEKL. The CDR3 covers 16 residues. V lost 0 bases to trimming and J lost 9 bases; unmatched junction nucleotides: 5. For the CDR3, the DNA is TGCGCCAGCAGCCAAGAGCCGGGACAGGGGCTTTCACCCCTCCACTTT. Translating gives CASSQEPGQGLSPLHF.

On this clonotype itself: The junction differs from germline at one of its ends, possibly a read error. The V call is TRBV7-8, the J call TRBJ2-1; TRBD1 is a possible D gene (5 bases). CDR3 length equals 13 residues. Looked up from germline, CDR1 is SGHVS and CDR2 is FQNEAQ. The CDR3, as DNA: TGTGCCAGCAGCTTAGGGCAGGGCAATCAGCAGTTCTTC. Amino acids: CASSLGQGNQQFF. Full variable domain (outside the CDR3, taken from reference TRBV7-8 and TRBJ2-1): GAGVSQSPRYKVAKRGQDVALRCDPISGHVSLFWYQQALGQGPEFLTYFQNEAQLDKSGLPSDRFFAERPEGSVSTLKIQRTQQEDSAVYLCASSLGQGNQQFFGPGTRLTVL.

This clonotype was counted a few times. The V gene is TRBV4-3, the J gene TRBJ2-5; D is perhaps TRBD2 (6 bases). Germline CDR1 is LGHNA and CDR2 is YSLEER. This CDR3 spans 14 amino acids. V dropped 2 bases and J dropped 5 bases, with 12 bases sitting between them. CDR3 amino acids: CASSQSGFSETQYF. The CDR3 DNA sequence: TGCGCCAGCAGCCAAAGCGGGTTTTCGGAGACCCAGTACTTC.

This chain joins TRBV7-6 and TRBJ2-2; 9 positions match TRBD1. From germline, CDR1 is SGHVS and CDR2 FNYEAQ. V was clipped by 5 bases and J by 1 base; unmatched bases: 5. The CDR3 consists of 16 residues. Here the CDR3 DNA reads TGTGCCAGCAGCACGGGGACAGGGAGGAACACCGGGGAGCTGTTTTTT. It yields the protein CASSTGTGRNTGELFF.

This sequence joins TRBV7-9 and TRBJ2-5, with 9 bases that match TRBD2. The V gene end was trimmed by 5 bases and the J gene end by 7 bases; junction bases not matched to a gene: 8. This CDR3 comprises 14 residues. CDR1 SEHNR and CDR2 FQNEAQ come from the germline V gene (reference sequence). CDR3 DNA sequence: TGTGCCAGCAGCATTCTTCCAGCGGGAGGGACCCAGTACTTC. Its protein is CASSILPAGGTQYF. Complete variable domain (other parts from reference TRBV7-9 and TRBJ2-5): DTGVSQNPRHKITKRGQNVTFRCDPISEHNRLYWYRQTLGQGPEFLTYFQNEAQLEKSRLLSDRFSAERPKGSFSTLEIQRTEQGDSAMYLCASSILPAGGTQYFGPGTRLLVL.

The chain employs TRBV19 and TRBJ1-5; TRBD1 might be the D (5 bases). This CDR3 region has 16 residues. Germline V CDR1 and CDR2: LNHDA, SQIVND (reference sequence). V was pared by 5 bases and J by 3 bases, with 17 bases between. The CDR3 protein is CASSAHLGAHNQPQHF. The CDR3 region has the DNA TGTGCCAGTAGTGCCCACCTTGGGGCCCACAATCAGCCCCAGCATTTT. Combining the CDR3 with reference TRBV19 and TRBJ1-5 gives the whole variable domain DGGITQSPKYLFRKEGQNVTLSCEQNLNHDAMYWYRQDPGQGLRLIYYSQIVNDFQKGDIAEGYSVSREKKESFPLTVTSAQKNPTAFYLCASSAHLGAHNQPQHFGDGTRLSIL.

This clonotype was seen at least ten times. The CDR3 DNA reads TGCAGTGCTAGAGGACAGGGAGGGACTGAAGCTTTCTTT. It codes for CSARGQGGTEAFF. The chain uses TRBV20-1 and TRBJ1-1; 7 bases match TRBD1. The CDR3 consists of 13 residues. Per the germline V gene, CDR1 is DFQATT and CDR2 is SNEGSKA (reference sequence). V lost 1 base to trimming and J lost 5 bases; unmatched junction nucleotides: 4.

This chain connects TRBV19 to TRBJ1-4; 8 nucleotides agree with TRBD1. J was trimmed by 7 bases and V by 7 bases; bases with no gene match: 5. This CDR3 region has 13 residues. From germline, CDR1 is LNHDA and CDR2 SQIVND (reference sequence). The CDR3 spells CASTGQGLEKLFF. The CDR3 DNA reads TGTGCCAGTACCGGACAGGGTCTTGAAAAACTGTTTTTT. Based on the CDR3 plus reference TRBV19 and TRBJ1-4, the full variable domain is DGGITQSPKYLFRKEGQNVTLSCEQNLNHDAMYWYRQDPGQGLRLIYYSQIVNDFQKGDIAEGYSVSREKKESFPLTVTSAQKNPTAFYLCASTGQGLEKLFFGSGTQLSVL.

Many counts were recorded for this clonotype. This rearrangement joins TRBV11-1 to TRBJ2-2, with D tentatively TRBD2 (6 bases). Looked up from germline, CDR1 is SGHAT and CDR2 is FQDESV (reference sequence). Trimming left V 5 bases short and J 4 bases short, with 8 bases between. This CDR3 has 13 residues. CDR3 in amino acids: CASSPGVTGELFF. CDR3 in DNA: TGTGCCAGCAGCCCGGGGGTCACCGGGGAGCTGTTTTTT.

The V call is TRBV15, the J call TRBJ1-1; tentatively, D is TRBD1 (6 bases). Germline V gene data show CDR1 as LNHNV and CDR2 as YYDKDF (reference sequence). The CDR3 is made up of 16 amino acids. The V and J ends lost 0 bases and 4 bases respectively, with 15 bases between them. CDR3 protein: CATSRDLRGVGTEAFF. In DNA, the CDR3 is TGTGCCACCAGCAGAGATCTGAGGGGGGTAGGCACTGAAGCTTTCTTT.